This record concerns one T cell receptor beta chain sequence. Its antigen remains unidentified. Primed by a sample-barcoded 5' primer and a J-beta primer mix, a second PCR proceeded for roughly 7 to 12 cycles. MiXCR, run by TCRdb on the 5' RACE reads, gives a single entry per CDR3 protein. This table holds about 1.7 million distinct CDR3 sequences, roughly 27% found once. Extracted total RNA amounted to at least 5 micrograms for each sample. The data originate from a study of blood T cells in healthy people across ages. The CDR3 runs to 16 residues. V was trimmed by 0 bases and J by 1 base, leaving 12 bases between them. General study points: It was the long-lived donors that had more naive CD4+ cells and higher diversity than aged donors.

This TCR derives from a woman aged 25 to 39 in good health. The V and J genes are TRBV12-3 or TRBV12-4 and TRBJ1-2, with D hard to call. The sample taken for sequencing was blood. The CDR3 region has the DNA TGTGCCAGCAGTTTAGCCGGAGCACGCCTTAACTATGGCTACACCTTC. Translated, it gives CASSLAGARLNYGYTF.